The rows below give T cell receptor beta chains drawn from one sample of a study of T cell changes during pregnancy in multiple sclerosis. Libraries were prepared by immunoSEQ multiplex PCR; TCRdb keeps only in-frame clonotypes and omits some of them. The sample shows under 55,000 clones, approximately 94% of them seen only once. The sample here was CD4+ T cells from peripheral blood mononuclear cells, taken before pregnancy. These receptors were collected from a female donor with multiple sclerosis, enrolled in a pregnancy study. Both conserved end residues are part of each CDR3. The D gene is left open where the match is weak. Clone size is not always given. Where it is, it says once, few, many or a class for expanded clones.

d_gene,v_gene,j_gene,abundance,CDR3aa
TRBD1,TRBV15,TRBJ2-7,-,CATSRDRTGQREQYF
TRBD1,TRBV2,TRBJ1-5,-,CASRPGQGLPSNQPQHF
TRBD1,TRBV6-6,TRBJ1-4,once,CASTFTGTANEKLFF
-,TRBV30,TRBJ2-7,-,CAWSDGGLLYEQYF
TRBD2,TRBV4-2,TRBJ2-7,few,CASSRGLALRRSHEQYF
-,TRBV21-1,TRBJ2-2,-,CASSTRLAGKCTGELFF
TRBD2,TRBV5-1,TRBJ2-3,few,CASSLAAAGADTQYF
TRBD2,TRBV5-1,TRBJ2-7,-,CASSLVAGVREQYF
TRBD1,TRBV18,TRBJ1-2,-,CASSPDLGQGYYGYTF
-,TRBV4-3,TRBJ1-2,-,CASSQVGGGYNYGYTF
-,TRBV4-3,TRBJ1-5,-,CASSQGVGGRQPQHF
-,TRBV21-1,TRBJ2-2,-,CASSKASSGLPGELFF
-,TRBV7-9,TRBJ2-2,-,CASSLERRFDFANTGELFF
TRBD2,TRBV4-2,TRBJ2-2,once,CASSQGPGLAGVEGELFF
-,TRBV13,TRBJ2-2,-,CASSLPGVGNTGELFF
TRBD1,TRBV6-6,TRBJ2-1,-,CASSYRDRGQGNEQFF
-,TRBV7-2,TRBJ2-5,-,CASSLLEEWYQETQYF
TRBD2,TRBV5-1,TRBJ2-1,-,CASSSNPGGLAEQFF
TRBD1,TRBV19,TRBJ2-7,-,CASSTPGQKTYEQYF
-,TRBV5-1,TRBJ2-5,-,CASSSSAGETQYF
TRBD2,TRBV7-2,TRBJ2-1,-,CASSLERLAGAYNEQFF
TRBD1,TRBV5-4,TRBJ1-1,-,CASSLGGQGAAVNTEAFF
-,TRBV30,TRBJ1-2,once,CAWWGGQGLDYGYTF
TRBD1,TRBV18,TRBJ1-2,-,CASSPLGQANYGYTF
-,TRBV4-1,TRBJ1-3,-,CASSQGRYGNTIYF
TRBD1,TRBV28,TRBJ1-2,-,CASSPLGTGGFYGYTF
-,TRBV5-4,TRBJ2-1,-,CASNFKAGVGEQFF
TRBD2,TRBV4-3,TRBJ2-7,-,CASSQDQLAGGEQYF
TRBD2,TRBV5-6,TRBJ2-5,-,CASSLTGGGIGTQYF
-,TRBV28,TRBJ1-1,-,CASSLLYTEAFF
TRBD2,TRBV30,TRBJ2-1,-,CAGASGRSSYNEQFF
-,TRBV7-2,TRBJ2-7,-,CASSREGQDYEQYF
-,TRBV30,TRBJ2-7,-,CAWSVEGRYEQYF
-,TRBV2,TRBJ2-7,-,CASSERGPGSYEQYF
-,TRBV2,TRBJ1-3,-,CASSEASGYGNTIYF
TRBD1,TRBV19,TRBJ1-5,-,CASSTPDRGSNQPQHF
TRBD1,TRBV18,TRBJ1-1,few,CASSPSGGNTEAFF
-,TRBV30,TRBJ1-5,-,CAWTGGSNQPQHF
TRBD1,TRBV5-1,TRBJ1-1,-,CASSVGTGTNTEAFF
-,TRBV14,TRBJ1-1,-,CASSQVHTGRRAEAFF
TRBD1,TRBV30,TRBJ2-7,-,CAGTGGTYEQYF
-,TRBV7-8,TRBJ1-5,-,CASSLFSLNQPQHF
TRBD1,TRBV5-1,TRBJ2-1,-,CASREGTGGLGEQFF
TRBD1,TRBV5-4,TRBJ2-5,once,CASSPGTEETQYF
TRBD1,TRBV2,TRBJ2-1,-,CASHGLRDRGYNEQFF
-,TRBV7-9,TRBJ2-7,-,CASSLTSPYEQYF
-,TRBV12-5,TRBJ2-1,-,CASGARDNEQFF
TRBD1,TRBV28,TRBJ1-2,-,CASSVTGTGGRGYTF
-,TRBV5-1,TRBJ2-2,-,CASSLGLANTGELFF
TRBD1,TRBV6-5,-,once,CASSYTRQGRYEQYF
-,TRBV4-1,TRBJ1-4,-,CASSPYPISTNEKLFF
-,TRBV27,TRBJ2-3,-,CASSQQGPSTDTQYF
TRBD1,TRBV27,TRBJ2-7,-,CASSLDRGHSYEQYF
-,TRBV10-2,TRBJ2-7,-,CASSEGRVRSYEQYF
TRBD2,TRBV6-4,TRBJ2-2,-,CASSAGTSTGELFF
-,TRBV7-9,TRBJ2-4,-,CASSREVGKVRNIQYF
-,TRBV5-1,TRBJ1-3,-,CASSLSGGNTIYF